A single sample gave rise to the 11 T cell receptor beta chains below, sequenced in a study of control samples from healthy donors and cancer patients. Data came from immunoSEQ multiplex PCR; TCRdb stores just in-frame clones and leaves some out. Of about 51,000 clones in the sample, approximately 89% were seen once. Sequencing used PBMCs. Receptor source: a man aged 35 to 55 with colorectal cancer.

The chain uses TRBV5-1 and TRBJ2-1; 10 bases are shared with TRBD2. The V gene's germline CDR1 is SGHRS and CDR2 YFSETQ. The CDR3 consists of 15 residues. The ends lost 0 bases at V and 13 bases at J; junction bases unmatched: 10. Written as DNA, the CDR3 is TGCGCCAGCAGCTTGGTACTAGCGGGGTCGGGGGAACAGTTCTTC. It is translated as CASSLVLAGSGEQFF.

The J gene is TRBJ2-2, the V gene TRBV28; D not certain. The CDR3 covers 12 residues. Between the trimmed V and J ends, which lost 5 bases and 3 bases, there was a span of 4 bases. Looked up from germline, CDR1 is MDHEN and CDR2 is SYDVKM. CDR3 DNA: TGTGCCAGCAGTGGATACACCGGGGAGCTGTTTTTT. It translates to CASSGYTGELFF.

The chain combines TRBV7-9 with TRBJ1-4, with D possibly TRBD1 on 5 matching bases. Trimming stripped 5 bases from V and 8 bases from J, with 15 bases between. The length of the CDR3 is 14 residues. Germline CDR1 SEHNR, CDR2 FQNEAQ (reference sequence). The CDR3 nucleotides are TGTGCCAGCAGCCTCCAGGGCTACGACGAAAAACTGTTTTTT. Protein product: CASSLQGYDEKLFF. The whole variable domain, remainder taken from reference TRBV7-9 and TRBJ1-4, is DTGVSQNPRHKITKRGQNVTFRCDPISEHNRLYWYRQTLGQGPEFLTYFQNEAQLEKSRLLSDRFSAERPKGSFSTLEIQRTEQGDSAMYLCASSLQGYDEKLFFGSGTQLSVL.

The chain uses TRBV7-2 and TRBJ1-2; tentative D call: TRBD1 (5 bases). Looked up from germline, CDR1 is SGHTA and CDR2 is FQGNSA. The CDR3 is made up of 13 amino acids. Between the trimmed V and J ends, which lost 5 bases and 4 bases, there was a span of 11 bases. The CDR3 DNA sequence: TGTGCCAGCAGCCTAGACAGTTCCTATGGCTACACCTTC. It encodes CASSLDSSYGYTF.

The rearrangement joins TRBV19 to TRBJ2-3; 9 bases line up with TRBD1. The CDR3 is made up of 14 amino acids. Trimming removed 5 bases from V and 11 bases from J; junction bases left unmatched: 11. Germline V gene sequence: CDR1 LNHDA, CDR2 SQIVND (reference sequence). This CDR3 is CASSEDRGSRVQYF. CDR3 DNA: TGTGCCAGTAGTGAGGACAGGGGTTCTCGTGTGCAGTATTTT.

Written as DNA, the CDR3 is TGTGCCAGCTCACCGAATGTCGATGAGCAGTTCTTC. Translating it yields CASSPNVDEQFF. This sequence joins TRBV18 and TRBJ2-1; D unresolved. Trimming removed 3 bases from V and 8 bases from J, with 8 bases in between. Germline loops: CDR1 KGHSH, CDR2 LQKENI. The CDR3 runs to 12 residues.

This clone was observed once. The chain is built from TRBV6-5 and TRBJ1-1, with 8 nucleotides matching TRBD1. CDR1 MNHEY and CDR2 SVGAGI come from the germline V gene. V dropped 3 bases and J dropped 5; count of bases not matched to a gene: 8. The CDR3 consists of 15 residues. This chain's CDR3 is CASSYSGTGRTEAFF. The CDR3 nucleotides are TGTGCCAGCAGTTATTCCGGGACAGGACGTACTGAAGCTTTCTTT.

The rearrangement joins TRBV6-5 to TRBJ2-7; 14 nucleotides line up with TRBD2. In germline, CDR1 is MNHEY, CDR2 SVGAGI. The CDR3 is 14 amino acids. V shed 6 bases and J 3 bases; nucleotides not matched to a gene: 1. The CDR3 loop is CASSGTSGSYEQYF. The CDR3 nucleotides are TGTGCCAGCAGCGGGACTAGCGGGAGCTACGAGCAGTACTTC.

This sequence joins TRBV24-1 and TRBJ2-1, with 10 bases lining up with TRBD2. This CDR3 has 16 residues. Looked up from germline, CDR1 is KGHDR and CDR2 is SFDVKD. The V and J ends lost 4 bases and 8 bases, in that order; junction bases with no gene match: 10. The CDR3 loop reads CATSDSSGSVRDEQFF. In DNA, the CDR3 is TGTGCCACCAGTGACTCTAGCGGGAGTGTTCGCGATGAGCAGTTCTTC.

The CDR3 DNA reads as TGTGCCTCTCGAGTTATGAACACTGAAGCTTTCTTT. This codes for CASRVMNTEAFF. The genes are TRBV30 and TRBJ1-1, with D hard to call. The CDR3 is 12 residues long. Germline V gives CDR1 GTSNPN, CDR2 SVGIG (reference sequence). The V gene lost 7 bases and the J gene lost 0 bases, with 9 bases spanning the gap.

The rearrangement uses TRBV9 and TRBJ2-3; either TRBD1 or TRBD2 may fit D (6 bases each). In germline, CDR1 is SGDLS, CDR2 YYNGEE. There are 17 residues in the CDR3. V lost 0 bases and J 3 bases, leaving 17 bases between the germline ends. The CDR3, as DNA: TGTGCCAGCAGCGTAGCCCCGGGGGCTAGGGGGACAGATACGCAGTATTTT. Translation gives CASSVAPGARGTDTQYF.